This T cell receptor (beta chain) was found in a study of blood T cell repertoires in COVID-19. This table comes from immunoSEQ multiplex PCR, and its TCRdb copy is limited to in-frame clones, with some not included. The sample contains 250,000 to 350,000 clones, about 81% of which appear only once. J was trimmed by 6 bases and V by 6 bases; bases with no gene match: 10. CDR1 is ENHRY, CDR2 SYGVKD, per germline. The CDR3 runs to 15 residues. What was sequenced was peripheral blood. The sequence derives from a human donor with COVID-19, enrolled during active disease. The donor label of this sample is uncertain. The V gene is TRBV10-3, the J gene TRBJ2-2; 7 bases align to TRBD1. CDR3 DNA sequence: TGTGCCATCAGGGGAGACAGGGAGCGCGCCGGGGAGCTGTTTTTT. Its translation is CAIRGDRERAGELFF.